This TCR beta chain was sequenced for a study of T cell responses to AZD1222 COVID-19 vaccine. Whole-study results and caveats: Vaccine-associated CD4 TCRs spanned spike, dominant at 160-218 and 743-854.

As regards this clone: Its target is unknown.

Losses at the gene ends were 7 bases for V and 5 bases for J; bases not matched to a gene: 8. Germline-derived CDR1 and CDR2 are ENHRY and SYGVKD. The CDR3 spans 15 residues. Some clones are missing from TCRdb's copy, which holds only in-frame ones; the method was immunoSEQ multiplex PCR. The sample yields 100,000 or so clones, around 87% seen once. Pooling was applied to second doses at about 4 or about 12 weeks. The V gene is TRBV10-3, the J gene TRBJ2-2, with 9 bases aligning to TRBD1. The sequence came from an adult who received the AZD1222 COVID-19 vaccine. The sample here was peripheral blood, taken 28 days after the second AZD1222 dose. DNA of the CDR3: TGTGCCATCACCGGACAGGGGTTAGGAACCGGGGAGCTGTTTTTT. Its protein is CAITGQGLGTGELFF.